The source of this T cell receptor (beta chain) is a study of OX40 agonist ivuxolimab in advanced cancers. The overall study: Every 2 weeks, patients received ivuxolimab intravenously, dosed at 0.01 to 10 mg/kg. General observations from the study: Dosing at 0.1 to 3.0 mg/kg was accompanied by clonal expansion of CD4+ and CD8+ blood T cells by week 6. Expanded clones tended on average to be more numerous among CD8+ T cells than CD4+.

Here immunoSEQ multiplex PCR was the method, and the copy in TCRdb shows in-frame clones only, minus some. The table has 65,000 to 90,000 clones, around 90% seen once. At baseline, cycle 4 day 1, and cycle 7 day 1, blood was sampled. This clone occurred once. Its antigen is not known. This sequence was found in an adult with an advanced solid tumor such as melanoma, head and neck, liver or kidney cancer. Sequences were derived from CD4+ or CD8+ T cells sorted from blood, sampled in a trial of the OX40 agonist ivuxolimab.

CDR3 sequence: CASSRGGILRGNEQFF. CDR3 nucleotide sequence: TGTGCCAGCAGCCGCGGCGGAATCCTTAGGGGGAATGAGCAGTTCTTC. The V gene is TRBV9, the J gene TRBJ2-1; TRBD1 is a possible D gene (6 bases). V was trimmed by 4 bases and J by 7 bases, leaving 21 bases between them. Germline V gives CDR1 SGDLS, CDR2 YYNGEE. The CDR3 covers 16 residues.